This T cell receptor beta chain was sequenced in a study of blood T cell repertoires in COVID-19. For the study at large: PBMCs, B-cell-depleted T cells, or T cells were the source of the cDNA or gDNA that made up the material.

Cohorts were based on clinical histories the participants reported. The CDR3 has 17 residues. The germline V and J ends were trimmed by 0 bases and 7 bases, with 21 bases remaining between them. CDR1 and CDR2 from the germline V gene are SGHTA and FQGNSA. Authors' processing steps: Nucleated cell counts were estimated from reference gene primer amplification. The assay was immunoSEQ multiplex PCR, and TCRdb's table has in-frame clones only and misses some. V and J calls and clone size are as listed in that table; D and trimming were resolved from the DNA. This sample carries around 220,000 clones, approximately 86% of them seen once, and the ten largest clones take under 6.5%.

The chain couples TRBV7-2 to TRBJ2-5, with a tentative D call TRBD2 (6 bases). The material sequenced was PBMCs or T cells enriched from blood (not recorded which). This sequence originates from a woman aged 25 to 39 with acute COVID-19. The CDR3, as DNA: TGTGCCAGCAGCTTAGCGACGGGAGACCCGTTTAAGGGGACCCAGTACTTC. Its protein product is CASSLATGDPFKGTQYF.